This T cell receptor (beta chain) was profiled in a study of cytomegalovirus exposure and HLA in healthy donors (dated by TCRdb to about 2017). Context from the whole study: In an earlier analysis of approximately 500 of the donors, approximately 300 Gb of sequence data and about 110 million unique TCR beta sequences from some 170 million T cells were reported. Roughly 320 gigabases of sequencing data and roughly 80 million unique TCR sequences made up an early release that covered 640 HLA-typed donors. Of the approximately 400 genotyped donors, 65% to 90% were placed in the genetic ancestry cluster associated with self-reported Caucasian donors. The study aimed to test whether signatures of past pathogen exposure could be identified by cataloging public T cell receptors. The T cell repertoires of under 750 subjects were profiled by immunosequencing and related to cytomegalovirus serostatus. Along with the approximately 700-subject first cohort, a separate validation cohort of around 120 different subjects was used. To predict cytomegalovirus infection status, the study brought together high-throughput TCR immunosequencing, statistical association of individual TCRs with disease status, and machine learning. A later analysis re-analyzed previously published TCR beta repertoires from 666 donors and added high-resolution HLA genotyping to study TCR occurrence patterns. Rather than drawing on any new phenotypic data, the later analysis identified candidate immune exposures from TCR beta sequences and the way those sequences occurred across donors. To decide whether each TCR beta V gene segment behaved as functional or pseudogenic, an earlier analysis of over 500 of the donors relied on high-throughput TCR beta sequencing. Donor age, sex, ethnicity and CMV serostatus were compiled together with the repertoire data. Genome-wide SNP genotypes for about 65% of the roughly 700 donors were used in a later genetic analysis, which treated that subset as a discovery cohort. Every discovery cohort repertoire had been produced on one sequencing platform. HLA typing included class I and class II loci at four-digit resolution. The number of typed donors differed by locus: roughly 629-640 for A, B, C, DRB1 and DQB1; some 540 for DQA1; 606 for DPA1; and approximately 450 for DPB1. Roughly 5 DR-DQ haplotypes were handled as single units for association and clustering, since linkage in the cohort was strong. Among about 360 genotyped donors of the cohort, an average of around 240,000 unique TCR beta nucleotide sequences were sequenced per donor, around 18% of them non-productive.

Results and caveats for the whole study, not just this receptor: In the study, some 180 TCR beta chains were listed as associated with cytomegalovirus. The earlier analysis of 587 of the donors excluded approximately 17 rarely observed V segments, including chromosome 9 orphons, because counts were too low. A later analysis found that HLA-associated TCR beta chains were more clonally expanded and had lower generation probabilities than equally common non-associated chains. A further reported finding was that TCR beta sequences accurately predicted the HLA-A and HLA-B alleles for most subjects in the first cohort. In an earlier analysis of approximately 590 of the donors, most TCR beta V segments appeared in productive rearrangements about 90% or about 30% of the time, broadly matching IMGT annotations. When HLA alleles, especially DR and DQ, strongly co-occurred, TCR associations were difficult to assign to individual alleles. For the cohort, immune exposure information was limited to CMV serostatus. Several of the top co-occurrence clusters appeared to be linked to parvovirus B19, influenza, CMV and Epstein-Barr virus, according to a later analysis. This cohort had only TCR beta chains sequenced, and the lack of alpha or paired-chain data limited which features could be detected. Most TCR sequences were seen in very few donors, while some public TCRs were found in many individuals. Because HLA typing was missing for some donors at each locus, association tests included only the typed subset. A cluster of highly shared sequence variants was judged likely to be a technical artifact of the sequencing pipeline. According to the authors, the approach could potentially be generalized to other disease states and immunological phenotypes. Linkage disequilibrium might explain the correlated functional status among segregating V segments, but an unknown experimental factor could not be excluded. A few of the identified cytomegalovirus-associated TCR beta chains were confirmed in vitro to be specific for cytomegalovirus antigens. In a later analysis, over 15,000 TCR beta sequences were associated with specific HLA alleles at a false discovery rate of 0.05. A later analysis found that most CMV-associated TCR beta chains appeared HLA-restricted, with HLA associations seemingly driven largely by CMV exposure. A later genetic analysis associated a missense DCLRE1C variant with V-gene and J-gene trimming of TCR beta chains, and an independent cohort replicated the association. In a later genetic analysis, fewer N-insertions in productive TCRs were reported among donors in an Asian-associated ancestry cluster than the roughly 710-donor mean. The presence/absence analyses assumed that sequencing depth was roughly uniform across donors, and that assumption may not be true. In both the original and validation cohorts, the classifier was reported to diagnose cytomegalovirus status with high specificity and sensitivity. A later analysis found that TCR association rates varied across HLA loci, with DRB1 alleles showing the most associated TCRs and HLA-C alleles the fewest.

The cohort consisted of 670 or so healthy bone marrow donors. At the time of sampling, every cohort member was nominally healthy, though immune exposures that went unrecorded were likely present. Of the 700 or so cohort members, approximately 280 had positive CMV serostatus and 350 to 450 had negative CMV serostatus, and CMV serostatus was not recorded for the donor. Each donor provided a peripheral blood sample, and peripheral blood mononuclear cells were used for TCR beta sequencing. The Qiagen DNeasy Blood Extraction Kit was used to extract genomic DNA from the blood cell samples. About this clone itself: The clone's antigen remains unknown. The input lacks base qualities; no much larger clone sits a single base away.

To prepare the library, the immunoSEQ multiplex PCR assay was applied. A mixture of 60 forward primers for TCR Vbeta segments and 13 reverse primers for TCR Jbeta segments was used in the multiplex PCR. The CDR3 region of rearranged TCR beta genes was amplified from genomic DNA by a multiplex PCR assay. The Illumina HiSeq System was used to sequence the amplified TCR beta libraries as 87-base-pair reads. The original pipeline was this. In a later analysis, tens of millions of unique TCR beta chains were counted across the 650 to 700 repertoires, and approximately 11 million of these chains were shared by at least two donors. Raw reads were error-corrected and collapsed into unique sequences with a nearest-neighbor algorithm that merged closely related sequences to remove PCR and sequencing errors. To assign V, D and J gene segments, CDR3 sequences were aligned to IMGT reference sequences. For a sequence to be retained, a match of at least six nucleotides to both a V gene segment and a J gene segment was required. A rearrangement was called productive if the CDR3 had no stop codons and remained in frame with V and J, and every other rearrangement was called non-productive. CDR3 was defined by IMGT convention, running from the second conserved V-encoded cysteine to the conserved J-encoded phenylalanine. The earlier analysis of about 560 of the donors excluded any sequence lacking an unambiguous match to a single V gene segment. An earlier analysis of several hundred of the donors called V segments functional above 56.7% productive rearrangements and segregating when the between-donor standard deviation exceeded 5%. To diagnose cytomegalovirus status from the catalog of TCR beta chain sequences, a statistical classification framework was built. In a later analysis, V and J genes were assigned by comparing TCR nucleotide sequences against IMGT/GENE-DB human TR gene sequences. The TCRdist pipeline was used in a later analysis to assign CDR3 sequences and most-parsimonious VDJ recombination scenarios. In a later analysis, each TCR beta chain was defined by its CDR3 amino acid sequence together with its V-gene family, and reads without a unique V-gene family were excluded. A later analysis removed several hundred highly shared, low-generation-probability nucleotide sequences to deal with suspected cross-contamination and a sequencing artifact. In a later analysis, a clonal expansion index for each public chain was calculated from normalized within-repertoire ranks of inferred template counts. A later analysis computed generation probabilities with a VDJ recombination model fitted to out-of-frame rearrangements, and checked the results against IGoR. In a later analysis, TCR-TCR, TCR-HLA and TCR-CMV co-occurrence was scored with hypergeometric tests, and a repertoire-size bias correction was applied to TCR pairs. False discovery rates were estimated in a later analysis by permuting HLA or CMV assignments 20 times. In a later analysis, co-occurring TCRs were grouped using DBSCAN, with TCRdist sequence similarity added in when clustering inside HLA-allele-positive subsets. Co-occurrence clustering excluded repertoires with fewer than 30,000 or more than 120,000 public chains, plus five with anomalous nucleotide sharing. Entries here come from immuneACCESS through TCRdb and include only in-frame sequences with V and J called. Some clones fail to appear in such tables; in the studies checked, an unresolved V gene covers under half of the shortfall, and the cause of the remainder is unknown. That table supplies the V and J calls and clone size; D and trimming were determined from the DNA. For this sample there are more than 100,000 clones; roughly 82% appear just once. The ten largest clones add up to about 3.9% of the sample.

Sequenced material: PBMCs. The sequence came from a human donor in good health.

CDR3 loop: CASSFAAGSYEQYF. The sequenced DNA is TGTGCCAGCAGTTTCGCAGCGGGGTCCTACGAGCAGTACTTC. The V and J genes are TRBV27 and TRBJ2-7; the central 7 bases match TRBD2. Germline trimming amounts to 3 bases on V and 1 base on J, with 3 as the count of junction bases outside the gene matches. The CDR3 goes from the cysteine to the phenylalanine over 14 residues. Only CDR3 DNA remains: 42 bases, in frame from the first base. Per the germline V gene (reference sequence), MNHEY is the CDR1 and SMNVEV is the CDR2.